The 26 T cell receptor beta chains reported below all come from one sample, sequenced in a study of response to subunit inactivated influenza vaccine. TCRdb processed the RT-PCR reads anew with MiXCR; each CDR3 protein has one entry. Counted here are 540,000 or so distinct CDR3 sequences, approximately 13% occurring once; the ten biggest clones make up roughly 14%. Here the sequenced sample was PBMCs from blood, taken roughly 45 days after vaccination. These receptors all stem from a man between 45 and 60 years old who received an inactivated influenza vaccine.

Note on this clonotype: This may come from a read error, since a much larger clone is one base off. CDR3 region: CSVEMGPLGTEQFF. In nucleotides, the CDR3 is TGCAGCGTTGAAATGGGCCCCCTGGGCACTGAGCAGTTCTTC. The chain has TRBV29-1 and TRBJ2-1; D gene uncertain. CDR1 and CDR2 (germline): SQVTM, ANQGSEA. The length of the CDR3 is 14 residues. V shed 2 bases and J shed 9 bases, with 17 bases lying between them.

In its sample, this clonotype was seen a few times. This sequence joins TRBV12-3 or TRBV12-4 and TRBJ2-2; no definite D call. V lost 6 bases and J lost 1, with 9 bases in between. The CDR3 contains 14 residues. The CDR3 loop reads CASRRSVNTGELFF. The CDR3 DNA reads TGTGCCAGCAGAAGATCGGTGAACACCGGGGAGCTGTTTTTT.

The chain combines TRBV7-2 with TRBJ2-5; the match to TRBD1 covers 10 bases. V lost 5 bases, J lost 4 bases, and 7 bases stayed unmatched. The CDR3 covers 15 residues. Germline CDR1 and CDR2: SGHTA and FQGNSA. The CDR3 sequence: CASSGRQGAGETQYF. CDR3 nucleotides: TGTGCCAGCAGCGGACGACAGGGGGCTGGAGAGACCCAGTACTTC.

This clonotype appeared a few times. The chain joins TRBV20-1 to TRBJ2-1, with 7 bases matching TRBD1. CDR3 length equals 12 residues. Germline V CDR1 and CDR2: DFQATT, SNEGSKA (reference sequence). Losses at the gene ends were 3 bases for V and 6 bases for J; bases not matched to a gene: 2. Here the CDR3 reads CSARRGRNEQFF. In nucleotides, the CDR3 is TGCAGTGCTAGGAGGGGGCGCAATGAGCAGTTCTTC.

With regard to this clonotype: One base away lies a much larger clone, so this may be a sequencing read error. V gene TRBV28 combines with J gene TRBJ2-2; D ambiguous. The V gene's germline CDR1 is MDHEN and CDR2 SYDVKM. The CDR3 consists of 14 residues. Here the CDR3 reads CPSSSNTLTGELFF. For the CDR3, the DNA is TGTCCCAGCAGTTCGAACACGCTTACCGGGGAGCTGTTTTTT.

This clonotype occurred many times. The chain combines TRBV12-3 or TRBV12-4 with TRBJ1-3; no definite D call. The CDR3 runs 12 residues. V was trimmed by 5 bases and J by 8 bases, leaving 10 bases between them. CDR3 loop: CASSPGLDTIYF. The CDR3 DNA follows: TGTGCCAGCAGTCCGGGTTTGGACACCATATATTTT.

The sample holds a few counts of this clonotype. J is TRBJ2-5 and V is TRBV28, with D tentatively TRBD2 (5 bases). V lost 1 base to trimming and J lost 2 bases, with 8 bases between them. The CDR3 runs 14 residues. Germline-derived CDR1 and CDR2 are MDHEN and SYDVKM. CDR3 sequence reads: CASSLLRGQETQYF. The CDR3 nucleotides read TGTGCCAGCAGTTTATTACGGGGACAAGAGACCCAGTACTTC.

The chain couples TRBV28 to TRBJ2-7; 7 bases are shared with TRBD2. Losses at the gene ends were 5 bases for V and 6 bases for J; bases not matched to a gene: 7. The CDR3 length is 13 residues. The germline gives CDR1 MDHEN, CDR2 SYDVKM. The CDR3 DNA follows: TGTGCCAGCAGTCAGAGCGGGGCTGCCGAGCAGTACTTC. Its protein product is CASSQSGAAEQYF.

The V and J genes are TRBV20-1 and TRBJ2-3, with 16 nucleotides matching TRBD2. The CDR3 covers 16 residues. The germline CDR1 and CDR2 sequences are DFQATT and SNEGSKA (reference sequence). J lost 4 bases, V lost 6 bases, and 7 bases had no gene match. Here the CDR3 reads CSAPGLAGGPPDTQYF. In nucleotides, the CDR3 is TGCAGTGCGCCGGGACTAGCGGGAGGGCCTCCAGATACGCAGTATTTT.

Turning to this clonotype: This clone may be a read error of a much larger clone one base away. This chain links TRBV20-1 with TRBJ1-4, with D perhaps TRBD1 (6 bases). Per the germline V gene, CDR1 is DFQATT and CDR2 is SNEGSKA (reference sequence). The CDR3 totals 15 residues. The chain's CDR3 is CSADVPGATNEKLSF. CDR3 in DNA: TGCAGTGCTGACGTTCCAGGGGCAACTAATGAAAAACTGTCTTTT.

The rearrangement joins TRBV20-1 to TRBJ2-5; D gene ambiguous. Per the germline V gene, CDR1 is DFQATT and CDR2 is SNEGSKA (reference sequence). The CDR3 extends over 14 amino acids. The V gene lost 3 bases and the J gene lost 1 base, with 12 bases spanning the gap. CDR3 amino acids: CSASSSSAQETQYF. In nucleotides, the CDR3 is TGCAGTGCTAGCTCTTCATCCGCCCAAGAGACCCAGTACTTC.

This clonotype was seen only a few times. The genes are TRBV25-1 and TRBJ1-6, with D perhaps matching TRBD1 (5 bases). V shed 0 bases and J shed 7 bases, with 19 bases lying between them. CDR1 and CDR2 (germline): MGHDK, SYGVNS. This CDR3 contains 18 residues. The CDR3 DNA is TGTGCCAGCAGTGAATATATTCCTCGTGACAGACGAAATTCACCCCTCCACTTT. Translated: CASSEYIPRDRRNSPLHF.

The rearrangement uses TRBV15 and TRBJ2-1; TRBD2 is a possible D gene (5 bases). The CDR3 covers 15 residues. Trimming stripped 0 bases from V and 13 bases from J, with 19 bases between. The germline V gene encodes CDR1 LNHNV and CDR2 YYDKDF (reference sequence). CDR3 sequence reads: CATSRERTQSHLQFF. The CDR3 nucleotides read TGTGCCACCAGCAGAGAAAGGACTCAGTCGCATCTTCAGTTCTTC.

The V call is TRBV7-3, the J call TRBJ2-1; TRBD2 matches at 10 bases. The CDR3 extends over 16 amino acids. V dropped 0 bases and J dropped 7; count of bases not matched to a gene: 6. Germline loops: CDR1 SGHTA, CDR2 FQGTGA. The CDR3 coding sequence is TGTGCCAGCAGCTTAACCTCTAGCGGGAGTCGAAATGAGCAGTTCTTC. Its protein product is CASSLTSSGSRNEQFF.

This clonotype was counted only a few times. The V and J genes are TRBV5-1 and TRBJ2-5; no clear D gene. Germline CDR1 SGHRS, CDR2 YFSETQ. Trimming stripped 4 bases from V and 5 bases from J, with 15 bases between. The CDR3 sequence is 14 residues long. CDR3 coding DNA: TGCGCCAGCAGCCATGACACCCCCAGGGAGACCCAGTACTTC. Translated, it gives CASSHDTPRETQYF.

This clonotype was counted ten times or more. The chain carries TRBV20-1 and TRBJ1-5; a weak D match, TRBD1 (6 bases). V lost 2 bases, J lost 5 bases, and 13 bases lay in between. Germline V gives CDR1 DFQATT, CDR2 SNEGSKA (reference sequence). The length of the CDR3 is 14 residues. CDR3 DNA: TGCAGTGCTAGACCACACAGGGACTATCAGCCCCAGCATTTT. The encoded protein is CSARPHRDYQPQHF.

This clonotype appeared a few times. This chain links TRBV15 with TRBJ2-3, with D hard to call. Trimming took 5 bases from V and 4 from J, leaving 13 bases between them. The germline gives CDR1 LNHNV, CDR2 YYDKDF (reference sequence). The CDR3 extends over 14 amino acids. The CDR3 nucleotides are TGTGCCACCAGCTTGTTTTCCCCTGCAGATACGCAGTATTTT. Translation: CATSLFSPADTQYF.

The V call is TRBV11-2, the J call TRBJ2-3; 7 bases align to TRBD2. Losses at the gene ends were 5 bases for V and 1 base for J; bases not matched to a gene: 6. The germline gives CDR1 SGHAT, CDR2 FQNNGV. The CDR3 covers 15 residues. Here the CDR3 reads CASSPRGLRTDTQYF. Here the CDR3 DNA reads TGTGCCAGCAGCCCCCGGGGACTACGCACAGATACGCAGTATTTT.

Of note for this clonotype: A much larger clone differs by one base, so this may be a read error. The rearrangement uses TRBV27 and TRBJ2-2; no reliable D call. The CDR3 covers 13 residues. V was trimmed by 0 bases and J by 7 bases, leaving 6 bases between them. Germline V gene data show CDR1 as MNHEY and CDR2 as SMNVEV (reference sequence). The CDR3 is CASSLSYCGELFF. DNA for the CDR3: TGTGCCAGCAGTTTATCGTATTGCGGGGAGCTGTTTTTT.

The table lists this clonotype with many counts. V and J are TRBV5-1 and TRBJ2-3; 7 bases fit TRBD2. V lost 0 bases and J lost 3; bases outside the gene matches: 4. CDR3 length: 15 amino acids. CDR1 and CDR2 (germline): SGHRS, YFSETQ. DNA for the CDR3: TGCGCCAGCAGCTTGGTGGCGGGAGCAACAGATACGCAGTATTTT. This gives the protein CASSLVAGATDTQYF.

The V call is TRBV5-4, the J call TRBJ2-2; TRBD1 matches 7 bases. V trimming: 3 bases; J trimming: 6 bases; junction bases outside the gene matches: 20. Germline-derived CDR1 and CDR2 are SGHNT and YYREEE (reference sequence). The CDR3 is made up of 19 amino acids. CDR3 loop: CASSSASRDRRSIAGELFF. The CDR3 coding sequence is TGTGCCAGCAGCTCGGCCAGCCGGGACAGACGGTCAATAGCCGGGGAGCTGTTTTTT.

This clonotype was observed a handful of times. The CDR3 DNA reads as TGTGCCAGCTCAACTACTAGCGGGGCAATAAATGAGCAGTTCTTC. Amino acids: CASSTTSGAINEQFF. The chain is built from TRBV18 and TRBJ2-1; 10 bases map to TRBD2. The germline V gene encodes CDR1 KGHSH and CDR2 LQKENI. V was pared by 5 bases and J by 7 bases, with 8 bases of the junction left unmatched. This CDR3 has 15 residues.

There are many counts of this clonotype. This sequence joins TRBV18 and TRBJ2-1, with D unclear. Trimming left V 4 bases short and J 6 bases short, with 7 bases between. Germline assignment: CDR1 KGHSH and CDR2 LQKENI. CDR3 length: 12 amino acids. The CDR3 sequence is CASSHQFNEQFF. The DNA of the CDR3 is TGTGCCAGCTCACATCAGTTCAATGAGCAGTTCTTC.

V and J are TRBV11-2 and TRBJ2-1, with 11 bases that match TRBD2. The CDR3 consists of 17 residues. CDR1 is SGHAT, CDR2 FQNNGV, per germline. J was trimmed by 7 bases and V by 5 bases; bases with no gene match: 13. CDR3 in DNA: TGTGCCAGCAGCCGCACACCCACTAGCGGGAGAAGGAATGAGCAGTTCTTC. It encodes CASSRTPTSGRRNEQFF.

This clonotype was seen only a few times. This chain links TRBV6-1 with TRBJ1-5, with TRBD1 matching 7 bases. This CDR3 region has 14 residues. Germline V gene data show CDR1 as MNHNS and CDR2 as SASEGT. The J segment lost 5 bases and the V segment lost 5 bases, leaving 6 bases of the junction unmatched. This CDR3 is CASSPWDRDQPQHF. In DNA, the CDR3 is TGTGCCAGCAGTCCCTGGGACAGAGATCAGCCCCAGCATTTT.

The rearrangement joins TRBV12-3 or TRBV12-4 to TRBJ2-2; D perhaps matches TRBD1 (5 bases). This CDR3 is built from 14 residues. The V end lost 7 bases, the J end lost 1 base, and 10 bases lay between the germline ends. The CDR3 DNA reads TGTGCCAGCACCCTCGACAGGAACACCGGGGAGCTGTTTTTT. This codes for CASTLDRNTGELFF.